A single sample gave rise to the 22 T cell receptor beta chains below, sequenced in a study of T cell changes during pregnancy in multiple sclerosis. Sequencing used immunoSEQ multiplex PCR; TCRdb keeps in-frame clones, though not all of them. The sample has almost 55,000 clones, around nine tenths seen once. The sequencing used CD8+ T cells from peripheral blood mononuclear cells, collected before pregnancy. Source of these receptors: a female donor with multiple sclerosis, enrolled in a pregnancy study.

DNA of the CDR3: TGTGCCAGCAGCTTAACGGCAGGCTACGAGCAGTACTTC. As protein: CASSLTAGYEQYF. The gene calls are TRBV7-3 and TRBJ2-7; no clear D. Germline V gives CDR1 SGHTA, CDR2 FQGTGA. CDR3 size: 13 residues. The ends were cut back, 0 bases at V and 3 bases at J, with 6 bases in the middle.

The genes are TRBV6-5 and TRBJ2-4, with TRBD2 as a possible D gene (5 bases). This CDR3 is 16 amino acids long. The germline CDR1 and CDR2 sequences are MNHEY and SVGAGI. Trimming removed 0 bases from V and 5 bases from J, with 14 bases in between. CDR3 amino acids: CASSYSTSLSQNIQYF. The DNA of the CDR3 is TGTGCCAGCAGTTACTCCACTAGTCTTTCCCAAAACATTCAGTACTTC.

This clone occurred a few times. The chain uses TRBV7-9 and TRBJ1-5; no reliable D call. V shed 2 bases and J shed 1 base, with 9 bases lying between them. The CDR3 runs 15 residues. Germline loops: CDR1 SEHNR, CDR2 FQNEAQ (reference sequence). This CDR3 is CASSLYSESNQPQHF. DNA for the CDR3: TGTGCCAGCAGCTTATATTCGGAGAGCAATCAGCCCCAGCATTTT.

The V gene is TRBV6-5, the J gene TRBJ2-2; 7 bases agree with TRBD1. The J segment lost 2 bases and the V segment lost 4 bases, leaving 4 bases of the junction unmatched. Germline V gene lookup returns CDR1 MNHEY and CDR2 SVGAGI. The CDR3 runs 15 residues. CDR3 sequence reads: CASSLGTDNTGELFF. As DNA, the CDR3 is TGTGCCAGCAGTTTAGGGACAGATAACACCGGGGAGCTGTTTTTT.

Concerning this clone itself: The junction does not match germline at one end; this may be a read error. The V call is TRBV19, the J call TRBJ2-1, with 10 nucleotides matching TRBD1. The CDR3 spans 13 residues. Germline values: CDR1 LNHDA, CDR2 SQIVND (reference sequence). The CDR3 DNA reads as TGTGCCAGTAGCCGGGACAGGGGCGATGCCCCCGTCTTC. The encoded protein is CASSRDRGDAPVF.

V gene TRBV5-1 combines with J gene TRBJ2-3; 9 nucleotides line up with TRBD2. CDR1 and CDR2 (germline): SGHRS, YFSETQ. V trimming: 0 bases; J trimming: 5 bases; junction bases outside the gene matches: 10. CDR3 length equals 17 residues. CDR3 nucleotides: TGCGCCAGCAGCTTGGCCCTGGGCGGGGGGGCCGGAGATACGCAGTATTTT. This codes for CASSLALGGGAGDTQYF.

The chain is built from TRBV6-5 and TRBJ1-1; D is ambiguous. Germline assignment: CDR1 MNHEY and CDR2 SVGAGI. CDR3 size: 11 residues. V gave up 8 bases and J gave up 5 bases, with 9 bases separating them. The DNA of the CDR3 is TGTGCCAGCGGTGGGCAGACTGAAGCTTTCTTT. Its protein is CASGGQTEAFF.

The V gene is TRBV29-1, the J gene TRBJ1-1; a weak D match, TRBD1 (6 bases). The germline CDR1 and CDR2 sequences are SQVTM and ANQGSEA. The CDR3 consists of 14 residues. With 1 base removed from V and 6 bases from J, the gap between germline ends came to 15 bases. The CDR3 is CSVEGWGQTPEAFF. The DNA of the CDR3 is TGCAGCGTTGAAGGGTGGGGACAAACGCCTGAAGCTTTCTTT. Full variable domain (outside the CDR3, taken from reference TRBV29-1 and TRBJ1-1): SAVISQKPSRDICQRGTSLTIQCQVDSQVTMMFWYRQQPGQSLTLIATANQGSEATYESGFVIDKFPISRPNLTFSTLTVSNMSPEDSSIYLCSVEGWGQTPEAFFGQGTRLTVV.

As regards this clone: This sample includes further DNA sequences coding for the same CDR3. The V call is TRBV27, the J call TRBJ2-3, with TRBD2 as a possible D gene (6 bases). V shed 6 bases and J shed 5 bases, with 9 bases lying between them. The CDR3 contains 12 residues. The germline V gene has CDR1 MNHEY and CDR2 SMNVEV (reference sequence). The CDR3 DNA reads TGTGCCAGCAGCCTGGGGGGAGATACGCAGTATTTT. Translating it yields CASSLGGDTQYF.

CDR3: CASSPTADEQYF. DNA for the CDR3: TGTGCCAGCAGCCCTACAGCCGACGAGCAGTACTTC. This chain links TRBV14 with TRBJ2-7; D is unresolved. CDR1 and CDR2 (germline): SGHDN, FVKESK. The ends were cut back, 4 bases at V and 5 bases at J, with 9 bases in the middle. The CDR3 covers 12 residues. The full variable domain, with the rest looked up from reference TRBV14 and TRBJ2-7, is EAGVTQFPSHSVIEKGQTVTLRCDPISGHDNLYWYRRVMGKEIKFLLHFVKESKQDESGMPNNRFLAERTGGTYSTLKVQPAELEDSGVYFCASSPTADEQYFGPGTRLTVT.

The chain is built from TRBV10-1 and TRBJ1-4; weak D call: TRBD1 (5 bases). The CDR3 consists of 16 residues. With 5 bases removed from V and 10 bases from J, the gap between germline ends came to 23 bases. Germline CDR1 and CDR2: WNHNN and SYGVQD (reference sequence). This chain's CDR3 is CASSPPGGLGGGKLFF. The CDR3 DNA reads TGCGCCAGCAGTCCACCGGGTGGACTCGGGGGGGGAAAACTGTTTTTT.

CDR3 residues: CASGSAGTGVNTGELFF. In DNA, the CDR3 is TGTGCCAGCGGCTCAGCCGGGACAGGGGTGAACACCGGGGAGCTGTTTTTT. The chain uses TRBV9 and TRBJ2-2; 10 bases match TRBD1. The germline gives CDR1 SGDLS, CDR2 YYNGEE. The trim removed 7 bases at V and 1 base at J, leaving 10 bases unmatched. This CDR3 is built from 17 residues.

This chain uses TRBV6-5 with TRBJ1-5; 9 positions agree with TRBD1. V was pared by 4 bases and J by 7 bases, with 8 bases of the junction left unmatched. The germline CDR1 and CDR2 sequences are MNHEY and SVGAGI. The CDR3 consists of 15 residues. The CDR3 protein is CASSSIQGAHQPQHF. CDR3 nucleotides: TGTGCCAGCAGTTCAATACAGGGGGCTCACCAGCCCCAGCATTTT.

CDR3 DNA: TGTGCCAGCAGTGAAGGGACAGAAAATCAGCCCCAGCATTTT. As protein: CASSEGTENQPQHF. The chain links TRBV6-1 to TRBJ1-5, with D possibly TRBD1 on 6 matching bases. The CDR3 has 14 residues. Germline-derived CDR1 and CDR2 are MNHNS and SASEGT. V gave up 1 base and J gave up 4 bases, with 8 bases separating them.

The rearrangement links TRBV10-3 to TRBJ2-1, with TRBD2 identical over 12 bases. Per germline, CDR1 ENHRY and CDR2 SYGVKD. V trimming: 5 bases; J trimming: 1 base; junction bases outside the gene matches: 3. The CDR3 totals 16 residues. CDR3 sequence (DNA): TGTGCCATCAGTCTAGCGGGGGGGCGGTCCTACAATGAGCAGTTCTTC. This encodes CAISLAGGRSYNEQFF.

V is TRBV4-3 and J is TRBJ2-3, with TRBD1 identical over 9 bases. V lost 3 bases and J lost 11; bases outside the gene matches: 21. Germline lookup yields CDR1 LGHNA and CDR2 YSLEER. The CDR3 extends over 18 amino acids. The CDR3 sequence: CASSHHRGRVEGIKMQYF. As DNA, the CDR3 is TGCGCCAGCAGCCACCACAGGGGGCGAGTTGAAGGGATAAAGATGCAGTATTTT.

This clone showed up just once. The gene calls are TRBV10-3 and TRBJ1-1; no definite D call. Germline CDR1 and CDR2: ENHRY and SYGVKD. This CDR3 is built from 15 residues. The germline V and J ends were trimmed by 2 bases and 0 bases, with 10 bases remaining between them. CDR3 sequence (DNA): TGTGCCATCAGTGAGGCCGGTATGATGAACACTGAAGCTTTCTTT. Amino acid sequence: CAISEAGMMNTEAFF.

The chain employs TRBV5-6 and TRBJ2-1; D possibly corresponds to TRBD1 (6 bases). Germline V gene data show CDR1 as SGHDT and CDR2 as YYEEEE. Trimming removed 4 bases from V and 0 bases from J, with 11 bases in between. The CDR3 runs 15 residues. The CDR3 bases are TGTGCCAGCAGCAGGGGCAGGGGCTCCTACAATGAGCAGTTCTTC. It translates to CASSRGRGSYNEQFF.

The CDR3 sequence is CASSPGGLETYF. The CDR3, as DNA: TGTGCCAGCTCACCCGGGGGGCTCGAGACGTATTTT. The chain is built from TRBV18 and TRBJ2-3, with a possible D match to TRBD2 (7 bases). Germline loops: CDR1 KGHSH, CDR2 LQKENI. The V end was cut by 3 bases, the J end by 14 bases, with 15 bases between. The CDR3 loop spans 12 amino acids.

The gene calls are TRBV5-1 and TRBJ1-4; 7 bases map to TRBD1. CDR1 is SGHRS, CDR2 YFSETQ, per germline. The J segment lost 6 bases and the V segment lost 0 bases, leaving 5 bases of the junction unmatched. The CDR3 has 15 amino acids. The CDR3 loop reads CASSLDGDRDEKLFF. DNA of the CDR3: TGCGCCAGCAGCTTGGATGGAGACAGGGATGAAAAACTGTTTTTT.

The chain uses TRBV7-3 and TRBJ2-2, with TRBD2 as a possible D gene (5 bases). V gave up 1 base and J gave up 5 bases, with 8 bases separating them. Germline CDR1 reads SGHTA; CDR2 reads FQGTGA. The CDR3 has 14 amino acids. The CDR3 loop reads CASSLNSGTGELFF. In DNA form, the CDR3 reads TGTGCCAGCAGCTTAAACTCGGGGACCGGGGAGCTGTTTTTT.

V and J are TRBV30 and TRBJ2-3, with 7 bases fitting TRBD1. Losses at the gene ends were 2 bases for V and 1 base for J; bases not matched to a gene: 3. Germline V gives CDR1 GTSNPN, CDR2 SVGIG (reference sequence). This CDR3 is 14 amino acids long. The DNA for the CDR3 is TGTGCCTGGAGTTCTGGGACAGGCACAGATACGCAGTATTTT. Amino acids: CAWSSGTGTDTQYF.